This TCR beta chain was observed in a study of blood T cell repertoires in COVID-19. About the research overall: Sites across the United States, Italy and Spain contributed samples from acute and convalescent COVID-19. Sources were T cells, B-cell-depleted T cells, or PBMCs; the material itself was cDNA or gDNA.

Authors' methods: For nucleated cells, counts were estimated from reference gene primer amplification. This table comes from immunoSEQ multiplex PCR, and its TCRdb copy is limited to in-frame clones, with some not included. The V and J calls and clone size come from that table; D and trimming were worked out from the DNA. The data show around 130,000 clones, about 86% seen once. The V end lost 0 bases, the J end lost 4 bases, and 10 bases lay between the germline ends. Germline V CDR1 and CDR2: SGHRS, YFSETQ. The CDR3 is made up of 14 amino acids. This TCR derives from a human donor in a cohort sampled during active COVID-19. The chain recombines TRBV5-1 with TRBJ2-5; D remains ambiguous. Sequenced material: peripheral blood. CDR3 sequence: CASSLAPGSETQYF. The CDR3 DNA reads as TGCGCCAGCAGCTTGGCCCCAGGTTCAGAGACCCAGTACTTC.